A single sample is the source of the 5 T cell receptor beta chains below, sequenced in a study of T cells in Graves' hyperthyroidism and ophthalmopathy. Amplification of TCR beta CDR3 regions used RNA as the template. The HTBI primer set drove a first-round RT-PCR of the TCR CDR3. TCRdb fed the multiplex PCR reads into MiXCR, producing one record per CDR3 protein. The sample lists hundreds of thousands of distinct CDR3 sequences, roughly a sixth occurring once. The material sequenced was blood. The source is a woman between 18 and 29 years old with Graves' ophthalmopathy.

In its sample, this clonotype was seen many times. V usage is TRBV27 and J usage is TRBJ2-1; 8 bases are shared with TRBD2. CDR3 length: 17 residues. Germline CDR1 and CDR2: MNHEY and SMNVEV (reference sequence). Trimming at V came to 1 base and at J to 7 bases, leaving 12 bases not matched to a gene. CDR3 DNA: TGTGCCAGCAGTTTATTGTCGAACCTCCAGCGGGAGAATGAGCAGTTCTTC. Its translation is CASSLLSNLQRENEQFF.

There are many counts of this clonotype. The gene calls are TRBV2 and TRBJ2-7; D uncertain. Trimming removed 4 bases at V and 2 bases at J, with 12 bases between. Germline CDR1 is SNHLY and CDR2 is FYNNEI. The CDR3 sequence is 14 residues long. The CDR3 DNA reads TGTGCCAGCAGTGGCCCTCAAGGGACCTACGAGCAGTACTTC. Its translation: CASSGPQGTYEQYF. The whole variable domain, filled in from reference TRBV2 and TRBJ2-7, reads EPEVTQTPSHQVTQMGQEVILRCVPISNHLYFYWYRQILGQKVEFLVSFYNNEISEKSEIFDDQFSVERPDGSNFTLKIRSTKLEDSAMYFCASSGPQGTYEQYFGPGTRLTVT.

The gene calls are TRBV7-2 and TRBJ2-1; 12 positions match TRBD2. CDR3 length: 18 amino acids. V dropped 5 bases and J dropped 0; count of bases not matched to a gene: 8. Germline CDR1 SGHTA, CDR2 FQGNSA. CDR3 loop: CASSPTSGSSSSYNEQFF. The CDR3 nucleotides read TGTGCCAGCAGCCCGACTAGCGGGAGTTCCAGCTCCTACAATGAGCAGTTCTTC.

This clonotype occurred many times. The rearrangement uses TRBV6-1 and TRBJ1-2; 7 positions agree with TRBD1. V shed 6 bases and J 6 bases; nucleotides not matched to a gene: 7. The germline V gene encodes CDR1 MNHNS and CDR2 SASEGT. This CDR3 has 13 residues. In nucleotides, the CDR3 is TGTGCCAGCAGAACTACAGGGGACCATGGCTACACCTTC. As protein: CASRTTGDHGYTF.

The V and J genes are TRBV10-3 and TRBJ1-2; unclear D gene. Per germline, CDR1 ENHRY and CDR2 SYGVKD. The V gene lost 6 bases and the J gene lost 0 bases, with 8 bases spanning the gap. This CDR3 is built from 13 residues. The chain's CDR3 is CAIRADTNYGYTF. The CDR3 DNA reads TGTGCCATCAGAGCTGATACTAACTATGGCTACACCTTC.